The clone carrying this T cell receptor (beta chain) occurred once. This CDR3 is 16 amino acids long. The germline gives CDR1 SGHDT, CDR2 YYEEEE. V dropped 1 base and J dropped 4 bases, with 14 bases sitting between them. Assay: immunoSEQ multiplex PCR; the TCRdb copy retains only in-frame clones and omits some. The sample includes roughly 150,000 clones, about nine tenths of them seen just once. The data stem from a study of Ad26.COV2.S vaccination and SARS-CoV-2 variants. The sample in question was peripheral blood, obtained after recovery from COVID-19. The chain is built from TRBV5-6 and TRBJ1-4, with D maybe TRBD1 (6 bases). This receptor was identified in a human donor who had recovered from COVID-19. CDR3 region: CASSLFAGDLNEKLFF. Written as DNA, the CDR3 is TGTGCCAGCAGCTTGTTCGCAGGGGACCTTAATGAAAAACTGTTTTTT.